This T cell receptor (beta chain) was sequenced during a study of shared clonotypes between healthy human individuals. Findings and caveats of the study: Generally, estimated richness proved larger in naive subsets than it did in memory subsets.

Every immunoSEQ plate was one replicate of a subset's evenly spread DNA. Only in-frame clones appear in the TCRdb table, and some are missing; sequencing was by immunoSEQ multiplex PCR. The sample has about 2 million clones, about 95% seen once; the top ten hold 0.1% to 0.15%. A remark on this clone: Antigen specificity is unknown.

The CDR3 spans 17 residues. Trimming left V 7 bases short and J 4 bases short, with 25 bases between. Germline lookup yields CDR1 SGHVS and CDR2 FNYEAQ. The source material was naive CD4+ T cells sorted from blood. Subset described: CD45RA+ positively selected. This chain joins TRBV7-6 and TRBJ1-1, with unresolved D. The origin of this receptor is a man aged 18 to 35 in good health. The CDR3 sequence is CASNPTLPALGGTEAFF. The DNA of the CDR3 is TGTGCCAGCAACCCGACACTCCCTGCCCTGGGAGGCACTGAAGCTTTCTTT. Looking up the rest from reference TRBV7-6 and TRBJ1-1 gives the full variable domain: GAGVSQSPRYKVTKRGQDVALRCDPISGHVSLYWYRQALGQGPEFLTYFNYEAQQDKSGLPNDRFSAERPEGSISTLTIQRTEQRDSAMYRCASNPTLPALGGTEAFFGQGTRLTVV.